This TCR beta chain was retrieved from a study of cytomegalovirus exposure and HLA in healthy donors. Findings of the study overall: In a later analysis, V- and J-gene trimming of beta chains associated with a DCLRE1C missense variant, replicated independently. Earlier findings revealed that most TCR beta V segments proved productive either about 87% or about 30% of the time.

60 Vbeta and 13 Jbeta primers were used in PCR. Per the study methods: About 10 million shared chains were among roughly 81 million unique TCR beta chains counted in a later analysis. The assay was immunoSEQ multiplex PCR, and TCRdb's table has in-frame clones only and misses some. V, J and clone size were drawn from that table, and D and trimming were deduced from the DNA. The sample has roughly 100,000 clones; around 79% are singletons. The V end was cut by 0 bases, the J end by 4 bases, with 13 bases between. This CDR3 has 16 amino acids. Details on this clone: Its target is unknown.

This clonotype was obtained from a woman in her thirties or forties in good health and CMV-seronegative. The material sequenced was PBMCs. This rearrangement joins TRBV23-1 to TRBJ1-3; D gene unclear. TRBV23-1 falls under the ORF class, with uncertain function. Written as DNA, the CDR3 is TGCGCCAGCAGTCAATCGAAGGGAGGGAAAGGAAACACCATATATTTT. Translated, it gives CASSQSKGGKGNTIYF.